One sample yielded the 15 T cell receptor beta chains listed below, sequenced in a study of cytomegalovirus exposure and HLA in healthy donors. A multiplex PCR was run with 60 Vbeta primers and 13 Jbeta primers. Sequencing was performed with immunoSEQ multiplex PCR; in TCRdb, only in-frame clones are kept and a portion is missing. The sample includes fewer than 250,000 clones, 60% to 80% seen only once; the top ten take around 2%. Sequencing was performed on PBMCs. These receptor sequences come from a man between 18 and 29 years old in good health and CMV-seronegative.

The rearrangement joins TRBV7-9 to TRBJ2-1; D ambiguous. The germline V and J ends were trimmed by 5 bases and 7 bases, with 18 bases remaining between them. This CDR3 has 15 residues. Germline V gene sequence: CDR1 SEHNR, CDR2 FQNEAQ (reference sequence). CDR3 in amino acids: CASSPREERGNEQFF. The CDR3 region has the DNA TGTGCCAGCAGCCCCCGAGAGGAAAGAGGTAATGAGCAGTTCTTC.

The sample holds one count of this clone. This rearrangement joins TRBV6-5 to TRBJ1-2; 7 positions match TRBD1. The junction had 8 bases not matched to a gene; V was cut back by 2 bases and J by 2 bases. Germline CDR1 MNHEY, CDR2 SVGAGI. The CDR3 is made up of 16 amino acids. The CDR3: CASSYPLRGNNYGYTF. The DNA of the CDR3 is TGTGCCAGCAGTTACCCGCTCAGGGGGAACAACTATGGCTACACCTTC.

The chain recombines TRBV9 with TRBJ2-3; 9 positions agree with TRBD2. The germline V gene has CDR1 SGDLS and CDR2 YYNGEE. The CDR3 length is 16 residues. V trimming: 0 bases; J trimming: 2 bases; junction bases outside the gene matches: 4. The CDR3 DNA follows: TGTGCCAGCAGCGTAGGTCCTAGCGGGAACACAGATACGCAGTATTTT. Translated: CASSVGPSGNTDTQYF. Drawing the rest from reference TRBV9 and TRBJ2-3, the complete variable domain is DSGVTQTPKHLITATGQRVTLRCSPRSGDLSVYWYQQSLDQGLQFLIQYYNGEERAKGNILERFSAQQFPDLHSELNLSSLELGDSALYFCASSVGPSGNTDTQYFGPGTRLTVL.

This clone has just one count. The chain uses TRBV10-3 and TRBJ1-4; the D gene is possibly TRBD1 (6 bases). Trimming stripped 8 bases from V and 3 bases from J, with 16 bases between. CDR1 and CDR2 from the germline V gene are ENHRY and SYGVKD. This CDR3 is 15 amino acids long. CDR3 sequence (DNA): TGTGCCATCCGCGACGCACAGGGTGCTAATGAAAAACTGTTTTTT. This translates into CAIRDAQGANEKLFF.

The chain couples TRBV5-1 to TRBJ1-6; tentatively, D is TRBD1 (6 bases). Germline V gene data show CDR1 as SGHRS and CDR2 as YFSETQ. The V end lost 0 bases, the J end lost 2 bases, and 9 bases lay between the germline ends. This CDR3 contains 16 residues. DNA of the CDR3: TGCGCCAGCAGCTTGGGACAGGACCCCTATAATTCACCCCTCCACTTT. Its protein is CASSLGQDPYNSPLHF.

This rearrangement joins TRBV21-1 to TRBJ2-5; the table's D call, TRBD2, was not checked against the DNA. The closer fit of TRBJ2-7 to the DNA end suggests the J call may be wrong. TRBV21-1 is listed as a pseudogene. This CDR3 is 16 amino acids long. Here the CDR3 DNA reads TGTGCCAGCCCTCGATTTGGTGCTTCTTGCTCCTACGAGCAGTACTTC. Its translation is CASPRFGASCSYEQYF.

The chain couples TRBV7-9 to TRBJ1-5; 7 nucleotides align to TRBD1. Germline V gives CDR1 SEHNR, CDR2 FQNEAQ (reference sequence). V was clipped by 6 bases and J by 3 bases; unmatched bases: 8. The CDR3 is made up of 15 amino acids. CDR3 sequence (DNA): TGTGCCAGCAGTTCAGCGGACAGGTTCAATCAGCCCCAGCATTTT. Translation: CASSSADRFNQPQHF. The whole variable domain, remainder taken from reference TRBV7-9 and TRBJ1-5, is DTGVSQNPRHKITKRGQNVTFRCDPISEHNRLYWYRQTLGQGPEFLTYFQNEAQLEKSRLLSDRFSAERPKGSFSTLEIQRTEQGDSAMYLCASSSADRFNQPQHFGDGTRLSIL.

J is TRBJ2-3 and V is TRBV30; 10 nucleotides agree with TRBD1. The germline gives CDR1 GTSNPN, CDR2 SVGIG (reference sequence). Losses at the gene ends were 4 bases for V and 4 bases for J; bases not matched to a gene: 5. The CDR3 loop spans 14 amino acids. In DNA, the CDR3 is TGTGCCTGGACCAAAGACAGGGGGCCAGATACGCAGTATTTT. Encoded protein: CAWTKDRGPDTQYF.

This clone was recorded only once. The chain employs TRBV29-1 and TRBJ2-6, with a possible D match to TRBD2 (5 bases). Germline V gives CDR1 SQVTM, CDR2 ANQGSEA. The CDR3 runs 14 residues. V was pared by 6 bases and J by 0 bases, with 9 bases between. This chain's CDR3 is CSVEAVSGANVLTF. The CDR3 DNA reads TGCAGCGTGGAGGCCGTCTCTGGGGCCAACGTCCTGACTTTC.

The chain uses TRBV7-9 and TRBJ2-1; 9 positions agree with TRBD2. Germline lookup yields CDR1 SEHNR and CDR2 FQNEAQ (reference sequence). This CDR3 is built from 16 residues. V dropped 7 bases and J dropped 4; count of bases not matched to a gene: 11. For the CDR3, the DNA is TGTGCCAGCACCGAATCCGGCGGGGGGGGTTACAATGAGCAGTTCTTC. Translated, it gives CASTESGGGGYNEQFF.

On this clone itself: One end of the junction varies from germline; a read error may be responsible. The rearrangement joins TRBV7-9 to TRBJ1-2; the match to TRBD1 covers 12 bases. The CDR3 spans 15 residues. Germline CDR1 is SEHNR and CDR2 is FQNEAQ (reference sequence). CDR3: CSSSEGTGGLDGYTF. In DNA, the CDR3 is TGTTCCAGCAGCGAAGGGACAGGGGGCTTGGATGGCTACACCTTC.

The genes are TRBV19 and TRBJ2-1; possible D gene TRBD2, 6 bases. Germline V gene lookup returns CDR1 LNHDA and CDR2 SQIVND (reference sequence). Trimming cost V 9 bases and J 15 bases, with 24 bases left between them. The CDR3 has 13 amino acids. This chain's CDR3 is CASLPTGGAPWFF. DNA for the CDR3: TGTGCCAGCCTTCCAACCGGCGGGGCTCCTTGGTTCTTC. The full variable domain, in which reference TRBV19 and TRBJ2-1 provide the parts outside the CDR3, is DGGITQSPKYLFRKEGQNVTLSCEQNLNHDAMYWYRQDPGQGLRLIYYSQIVNDFQKGDIAEGYSVSREKKESFPLTVTSAQKNPTAFYLCASLPTGGAPWFFGPGTRLTVL.

In its sample, this clone was seen a few times. The chain joins TRBV2 to TRBJ2-5; 10 bases are shared with TRBD2. The V and J ends lost 6 bases and 4 bases, in that order; junction bases with no gene match: 11. This CDR3 is built from 16 residues. The germline V gene encodes CDR1 SNHLY and CDR2 FYNNEI. The CDR3 nucleotides read TGTGCCAGCAGCAATCCTAGCGGGAGTTTAGGAGAGACCCAGTACTTC. Translated, it gives CASSNPSGSLGETQYF. Looking up the rest from reference TRBV2 and TRBJ2-5 gives the full variable domain: EPEVTQTPSHQVTQMGQEVILRCVPISNHLYFYWYRQILGQKVEFLVSFYNNEISEKSEIFDDQFSVERPDGSNFTLKIRSTKLEDSAMYFCASSNPSGSLGETQYFGPGTRLLVL.

CDR3 DNA sequence: TGTGCCAGCAGCTCCTCTAGTCGGGGGTACAATCAGCCCCAGCATTTT. Translation: CASSSSSRGYNQPQHF. The gene calls are TRBV5-6 and TRBJ1-5; tentatively, D is TRBD1 (5 bases). The V end was cut by 3 bases, the J end by 3 bases, with 16 bases between. The length of the CDR3 is 16 residues. Germline values: CDR1 SGHDT, CDR2 YYEEEE. The variable domain in full, completed from reference TRBV5-6 and TRBJ1-5, reads DAGVTQSPTHLIKTRGQQVTLRCSPKSGHDTVSWYQQALGQGPQFIFQYYEEEERQRGNFPDRFSGHQFPNYSSELNVNALLLGDSALYLCASSSSSRGYNQPQHFGDGTRLSIL.

A single count supports this clone. This chain uses TRBV7-2 with TRBJ2-7; 7 positions agree with TRBD1. Per the germline V gene, CDR1 is SGHTA and CDR2 is FQGNSA. CDR3 length: 16 residues. The V gene end was trimmed by 5 bases and the J gene end by 0 bases; junction bases not matched to a gene: 10. In DNA, the CDR3 is TGTGCCAGCAGCCAGATCGGGACAGTTGACTCCTACGAGCAGTACTTC. Translated: CASSQIGTVDSYEQYF. Complete variable domain (other parts from reference TRBV7-2 and TRBJ2-7): GAGVSQSPSNKVTEKGKDVELRCDPISGHTALYWYRQSLGQGLEFLIYFQGNSAPDKSGLPSDRFSAERTGGSVSTLTIQRTQQEDSAVYLCASSQIGTVDSYEQYFGPGTRLTVT.